Below, one T cell receptor (beta chain) is given with its context. The same CDR3 can be traced to other DNA sequences in this sample. Indicated treatment: roughly 18 received Ad26.COV2.S at low or high dose, single or two shots; several received placebo; per-sample allocation not given. Specimen acquisition occurred on day 63 following the initial vaccine or placebo injection. The record originates from a study of Ad26.COV2.S vaccination and SARS-CoV-2 variants. Trimming cost V 0 bases and J 2 bases; bases outside gene matches: 1. This CDR3 has 15 amino acids. Germline V gene sequence: CDR1 MRHNA, CDR2 SNTAGT. The table came from immunoSEQ multiplex PCR; TCRdb's copy has only in-frame clones and leaves some out. The sample has 200,000 to 300,000 clones; roughly 90% are singletons.

The chain employs TRBV6-4 and TRBJ2-3; 8 nucleotides line up with TRBD2. The receptor comes from a person between 18 and 60 years old who received the Ad26.COV2.S COVID-19 vaccine or a placebo. The material sequenced was peripheral blood, taken in a trial of Ad26.COV2.S vaccine versus placebo. The chain's CDR3 is CASSDSGGATDTQYF. The CDR3 region has the DNA TGTGCCAGCAGTGACTCCGGGGGGGCCACAGATACGCAGTATTTT.